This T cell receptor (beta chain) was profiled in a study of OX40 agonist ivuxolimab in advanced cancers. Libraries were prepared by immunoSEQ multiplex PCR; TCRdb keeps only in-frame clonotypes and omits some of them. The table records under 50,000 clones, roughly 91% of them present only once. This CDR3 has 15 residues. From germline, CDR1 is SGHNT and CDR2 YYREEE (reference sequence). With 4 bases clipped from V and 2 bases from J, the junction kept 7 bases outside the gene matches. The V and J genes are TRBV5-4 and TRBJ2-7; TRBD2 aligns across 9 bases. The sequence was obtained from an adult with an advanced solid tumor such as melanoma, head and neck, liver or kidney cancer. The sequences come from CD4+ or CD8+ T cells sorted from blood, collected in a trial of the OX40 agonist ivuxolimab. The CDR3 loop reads CASSHSGLAPYEQYF. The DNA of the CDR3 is TGTGCCAGCAGCCATTCGGGACTAGCTCCCTACGAGCAGTACTTC.